Listed here are 30 T cell receptor beta chains from one sample, sequenced in a study of T cells in Graves' hyperthyroidism and ophthalmopathy. TCR beta CDR3 regions were amplified from RNA transcripts. HTBI primers were employed in a first-round RT-PCR of the TCR CDR3. MiXCR, applied by TCRdb to the multiplex PCR reads, yields one record per CDR3 protein. The sample lists nearly 600,000 distinct CDR3 sequences, approximately 15% occurring once. Material: blood. These receptor sequences come from a woman aged 18 to 35 with Graves' ophthalmopathy.

The chain employs TRBV5-1 and TRBJ2-1, with D perhaps matching TRBD2 (6 bases). Germline CDR1 and CDR2: SGHRS and YFSETQ. V was cut by 6 bases and J by 4 bases, with 14 bases left in between. The CDR3 extends over 14 amino acids. For the CDR3, the DNA is TGCGCCAGCACGAGGGGACTCCATTACAATGAGCAGTTCTTC. Translated: CASTRGLHYNEQFF.

At least ten counts were recorded for this clonotype. The chain combines TRBV28 with TRBJ2-2, with TRBD2 matching 9 bases. The CDR3 is 14 residues long. With 7 bases clipped from V and 7 bases from J, the junction kept 7 bases outside the gene matches. Germline V gene lookup returns CDR1 MDHEN and CDR2 SYDVKM. Here the CDR3 reads CASTQASGNGELFF. In DNA form, the CDR3 reads TGTGCCAGCACCCAGGCTAGCGGGAACGGGGAGCTGTTTTTT.

The table lists this clonotype with many counts. The chain has TRBV2 and TRBJ2-2, with a tentative D call TRBD2 (6 bases). The CDR3 is 16 residues long. Trimming took 6 bases from V and 2 from J, leaving 16 bases between them. Germline CDR1 is SNHLY and CDR2 is FYNNEI. CDR3 protein: CASSSRLATNTGELFF. The CDR3 DNA is TGTGCCAGCAGCTCGAGGCTAGCGACTAACACCGGGGAGCTGTTTTTT. The variable domain in full, with the rest retrieved from reference TRBV2 and TRBJ2-2, is EPEVTQTPSHQVTQMGQEVILRCVPISNHLYFYWYRQILGQKVEFLVSFYNNEISEKSEIFDDQFSVERPDGSNFTLKIRSTKLEDSAMYFCASSSRLATNTGELFFGEGSRLTVL.

Regarding this clonotype: This could be a read error, since a much larger clone is one nucleotide away. V gene TRBV4-1 combines with J gene TRBJ2-5, with D perhaps TRBD1 (6 bases). The germline V gene encodes CDR1 MGHRA and CDR2 YSYEKL. The CDR3 has 17 residues. The CDR3 protein is CAGSQGTGRNRQETQYF. The CDR3, as DNA: TGCGCCGGCAGCCAAGGAACAGGGCGAAATAGACAAGAGACCCAGTACTTC.

The sample holds many counts of this clonotype. CDR3 DNA sequence: TGTGCCAGCAGCTTGGAACGTGGCGAGCAGTACTTC. This encodes CASSLERGEQYF. The chain links TRBV11-3 to TRBJ2-7; D not certain. The CDR3 length is 12 residues. The V and J ends lost 3 bases and 6 bases respectively, with 9 bases between them. Germline V gene sequence: CDR1 SGHNT, CDR2 YENEEA.

This sequence joins TRBV6-2 or TRBV6-3 and TRBJ1-3, with a possible D match to TRBD1 (5 bases). This CDR3 contains 15 residues. V was trimmed by 6 bases and J by 4 bases, leaving 16 bases between them. Germline-derived CDR1 and CDR2 are MNHEY and SVGEGT. The CDR3, as DNA: TGTGCCAGCAGGCAGGGATCTCCGGCGGGAAACACCATATATTTT. Its translation is CASRQGSPAGNTIYF.

This clonotype occurred a few times. V usage is TRBV30 and J usage is TRBJ2-3, with TRBD2 as a possible D gene (5 bases). This CDR3 region has 12 residues. The germline V gene encodes CDR1 GTSNPN and CDR2 SVGIG (reference sequence). The CDR3 DNA reads TGTGCATTAGCGTTCCTCACAGATACGCAGTATTTT. This translates into CALAFLTDTQYF.

In this sample, this clonotype turned up many times. The chain combines TRBV13 with TRBJ2-3; D is ambiguous. Trimming left V 5 bases short and J 0 bases short, with 9 bases between. From germline, CDR1 is PRHDT and CDR2 FYEKMQ (reference sequence). The CDR3 runs to 14 residues. The CDR3 reads CASSPPPSTDTQYF. The CDR3 bases are TGTGCCAGCAGCCCCCCCCCTAGCACAGATACGCAGTATTTT.

This clonotype was seen a few times. The genes are TRBV29-1 and TRBJ2-6, with D perhaps matching TRBD1 or TRBD2 (5 bases each). The germline V and J ends were trimmed by 2 bases and 0 bases, with 17 bases remaining between them. The CDR3 length is 18 residues. The germline V gene has CDR1 SQVTM and CDR2 ANQGSEA. CDR3: CSVERPEGRSSGANVLTF. The CDR3 region has the DNA TGCAGCGTTGAAAGGCCCGAGGGGCGGAGCTCTGGGGCCAACGTCCTGACTTTC. The full variable domain, completed using reference TRBV29-1 and TRBJ2-6, is SAVISQKPSRDICQRGTSLTIQCQVDSQVTMMFWYRQQPGQSLTLIATANQGSEATYESGFVIDKFPISRPNLTFSTLTVSNMSPEDSSIYLCSVERPEGRSSGANVLTFGAGSRLTVL.

The chain recombines TRBV20-1 with TRBJ2-7, with 9 bases fitting TRBD1. Germline V gene lookup returns CDR1 DFQATT and CDR2 SNEGSKA (reference sequence). V shed 5 bases and J 3 bases; nucleotides not matched to a gene: 5. This CDR3 is 13 amino acids long. The CDR3 spells CSARDRAIYEQYF. The CDR3 DNA sequence: TGCAGTGCTCGGGACAGGGCCATCTACGAGCAGTACTTC.

In its sample, this clonotype was seen a few times. The chain is built from TRBV20-1 and TRBJ1-3; 10 bases are shared with TRBD1. The germline V gene has CDR1 DFQATT and CDR2 SNEGSKA (reference sequence). V gave up 3 bases and J gave up 7 bases; unmatched junction bases: 0. The CDR3 covers 12 residues. The CDR3 loop reads CSARGQGNTIYF. CDR3 DNA sequence: TGCAGTGCTAGGGGACAGGGGAACACCATATATTTT.

This clonotype was recorded many times. This chain uses TRBV25-1 with TRBJ2-1, with a tentative D call TRBD1 (8 bases). The germline V gene encodes CDR1 MGHDK and CDR2 SYGVNS. The CDR3 totals 16 residues. Trimming pared 3 bases from V and 8 bases from J, leaving 20 bases between. The CDR3 protein is CASSDSGGGSIYEQFF. CDR3 nucleotides: TGTGCCAGCAGTGACTCAGGGGGCGGGAGTATCTATGAGCAGTTCTTC.

The sample holds many counts of this clonotype. The genes are TRBV5-1 and TRBJ2-3, with 8 bases matching TRBD2. The CDR3 runs to 15 residues. The ends lost 0 bases at V and 4 bases at J; junction bases unmatched: 4. Germline V lookup: CDR1 SGHRS, CDR2 YFSETQ. The CDR3 bases are TGCGCCAGCAGCTTGGCAGCGGGAGACCCAGATACGCAGTATTTT. Translation gives CASSLAAGDPDTQYF.

The V gene is TRBV5-6, the J gene TRBJ1-5; D remains ambiguous. Germline CDR1 reads SGHDT; CDR2 reads YYEEEE. V dropped 0 bases and J dropped 7 bases, with 11 bases sitting between them. The CDR3 runs to 14 residues. Here the CDR3 DNA reads TGTGCCAGCAGCTTGGGTCAAGCTAGGCAGCCCCAGCATTTT. It encodes CASSLGQARQPQHF.

The chain uses TRBV27 and TRBJ2-7; the match to TRBD2 covers 8 bases. The V gene end was trimmed by 3 bases and the J gene end by 3 bases; junction bases not matched to a gene: 19. The CDR3 is made up of 19 amino acids. Germline assignment: CDR1 MNHEY and CDR2 SMNVEV (reference sequence). The CDR3 DNA is TGTGCCAGCAGTTTGGGCCCTCCGGCCAGCACTAGCGGAATCTACGAGCAGTACTTC. This gives the protein CASSLGPPASTSGIYEQYF.

V is TRBV24-1 and J is TRBJ1-1, with D possibly being TRBD1 (6 bases). The germline V gene encodes CDR1 KGHDR and CDR2 SFDVKD. The V end was cut by 0 bases, the J end by 2 bases, with 30 bases between. The CDR3 extends over 22 amino acids. The CDR3 spells CATSDLDIRCRGGNRSNTEAFF. DNA of the CDR3: TGTGCCACCAGTGATTTGGATATAAGGTGCCGAGGGGGGAACCGCTCTAACACTGAAGCTTTCTTT.

This clonotype was counted ten times or more. The chain employs TRBV12-5 and TRBJ2-1, with D unclear. From germline, CDR1 is LGHNT and CDR2 FRNRAP. The CDR3 consists of 15 residues. V gave up 7 bases and J gave up 0 bases, with 13 bases separating them. The CDR3 region is CASAFALSSYNEQFF. CDR3 nucleotide sequence: TGTGCTAGTGCTTTCGCGCTGAGCTCCTACAATGAGCAGTTCTTC.

Only a few counts were recorded for this clonotype. The chain uses TRBV18 and TRBJ1-5; D possibly corresponds to TRBD1 (5 bases). Germline values: CDR1 KGHSH, CDR2 LQKENI. There are 16 residues in the CDR3. V shed 1 base and J shed 1 base, with 11 bases lying between them. This chain's CDR3 is CASSPRSRASNQPQHF. CDR3 DNA: TGTGCCAGCTCACCACGGTCCAGGGCGAGCAATCAGCCCCAGCATTTT.

This clonotype occurred a few times. This chain links TRBV9 with TRBJ1-6, with no clear D. The CDR3 has 16 amino acids. V shed 0 bases and J shed 5 bases, with 12 bases lying between them. CDR1 SGDLS and CDR2 YYNGEE come from the germline V gene. As DNA, the CDR3 is TGTGCCAGCAGCGTAGATCACTCTAGAAATAATTCACCCCTCCACTTT. This gives the protein CASSVDHSRNNSPLHF.

This clonotype was counted many times. The chain links TRBV7-6 to TRBJ1-1; D gene unclear. In germline, CDR1 is SGHVS, CDR2 FNYEAQ. The CDR3 totals 15 residues. V was trimmed by 5 bases and J by 6 bases, leaving 19 bases between them. The CDR3 DNA follows: TGTGCCAGCAGCCGAATCCCCGGCGGTACCGCTGAAGCTTTCTTT. This translates into CASSRIPGGTAEAFF.

This clonotype was counted ten times or more. The chain recombines TRBV7-9 with TRBJ2-3; D remains unclear. Germline lookup yields CDR1 SEHNR and CDR2 FQNEAQ (reference sequence). The CDR3 has 16 residues. V shed 1 base and J shed 3 bases, with 14 bases lying between them. This CDR3 reads CASSLVLVGITDTQYF. The CDR3 coding sequence is TGTGCCAGCAGCTTAGTTTTGGTAGGGATTACAGATACGCAGTATTTT.

J is TRBJ2-3 and V is TRBV6-2 or TRBV6-3; the D is unclear. CDR1 MNHEY and CDR2 SVGEGT come from the germline V gene. The CDR3 has 13 residues. V lost 5 bases and J 6 bases, leaving 12 bases between the germline ends. CDR3 amino acids: CASSLLSVDTQYF. CDR3 sequence (DNA): TGTGCCAGCAGTCTGTTGAGCGTGGATACGCAGTATTTT.

There are many counts of this clonotype. The rearrangement links TRBV5-1 to TRBJ2-3; 8 bases match TRBD2. CDR3 length: 18 amino acids. V dropped 0 bases and J dropped 4; count of bases not matched to a gene: 13. Germline V gene sequence: CDR1 SGHRS, CDR2 YFSETQ. This chain's CDR3 is CASSLDAGTGGPADTQYF. CDR3 bases: TGCGCCAGCAGCTTGGATGCGGGAACGGGAGGGCCGGCAGATACGCAGTATTTT.

This clonotype showed up just a few times. This chain connects TRBV6-6 to TRBJ1-1, with unresolved D. The CDR3 is made up of 16 amino acids. Germline V CDR1 and CDR2: MNHNY, SVGAGI (reference sequence). Between the trimmed V and J ends, which lost 0 bases and 4 bases, there was a span of 15 bases. CDR3 sequence: CASSYSTPLSSTEAFF. CDR3 nucleotide sequence: TGTGCCAGCAGTTACTCGACCCCCCTCTCGAGCACTGAAGCTTTCTTT.

At least ten counts were recorded for this clonotype. The chain combines TRBV30 with TRBJ1-2; tentatively, D is TRBD1 (5 bases). Germline V gives CDR1 GTSNPN, CDR2 SVGIG (reference sequence). There are 12 residues in the CDR3. V was cut by 3 bases and J by 8 bases, with 13 bases left in between. The CDR3 DNA follows: TGTGCCTGGAGGGCGGGGGAAGACGGCTACACCTTC. As protein: CAWRAGEDGYTF.

This clonotype was found many times. The gene calls are TRBV28 and TRBJ1-1; D not certain. Trimming cost V 4 bases and J 1 base, with 16 bases left between them. The germline V gene has CDR1 MDHEN and CDR2 SYDVKM. The CDR3 covers 16 residues. CDR3 nucleotides: TGTGCCAGCAGTTCCAGTGCGAGCCCGGGGAACACTGAAGCTTTCTTT. Translating it yields CASSSSASPGNTEAFF.

This clonotype was detected only a few times. DNA of the CDR3: TGCAGCGTTGCTTCTGGGAGGAGCTACAATGAGCAGTTCTTC. The encoded protein is CSVASGRSYNEQFF. The chain uses TRBV29-1 and TRBJ2-1; D is possibly TRBD2 (6 bases). Trimming removed 4 bases from V and 3 bases from J, with 13 bases in between. The CDR3 runs 14 residues. From germline, CDR1 is SQVTM and CDR2 ANQGSEA.

This clonotype was seen repeatedly, ten times or more. The genes are TRBV2 and TRBJ1-5, with D perhaps TRBD1 (5 bases). V was cut by 8 bases and J by 8 bases, with 19 bases left in between. Germline V gene sequence: CDR1 SNHLY, CDR2 FYNNEI. The CDR3 loop spans 14 amino acids. CDR3 residues: CASVSGPDRKPQHF. The CDR3 DNA reads as TGTGCCAGCGTATCGGGGCCTGATAGAAAGCCCCAGCATTTT.

This clonotype was detected only a few times. The chain joins TRBV6-1 to TRBJ2-7; 11 bases are a match to TRBD1. This CDR3 has 14 residues. The ends lost 7 bases at V and 4 bases at J; junction bases unmatched: 6. From germline, CDR1 is MNHNS and CDR2 SASEGT. CDR3 nucleotides: TGTGCCAGCACCTGGACAGGGGGCTCTTACGAGCAGTACTTC. Its translation: CASTWTGGSYEQYF.

Ten or more counts support this clonotype. The chain has TRBV3-1 and TRBJ1-2; D is uncertain. V shed 0 bases and J shed 5 bases, with 10 bases lying between them. The CDR3 has 14 residues. Germline V lookup: CDR1 LGHDT, CDR2 YNNKEL (reference sequence). The CDR3 sequence is CASSQEGSTYGYTF. The CDR3 bases are TGTGCCAGCAGCCAAGAAGGCAGCACTTATGGCTACACCTTC. The variable domain in full, with the rest retrieved from reference TRBV3-1 and TRBJ1-2, is DTAVSQTPKYLVTQMGNDKSIKCEQNLGHDTMYWYKQDSKKFLKIMFSYNNKELIINETVPNRFSPKSPDKAHLNLHINSLELGDSAVYFCASSQEGSTYGYTFGSGTRLTVV.